The clone carrying this T cell receptor (beta chain) was detected ten times or more. Hyperthyroidism was newly diagnosed in patients aged 18 to 65 (duration under 2 months). Extraction of PBMCs used roughly 9.3 ml of fresh peripheral blood. The germline V gene has CDR1 SGHTA and CDR2 FQGNSA. The CDR3 runs to 17 residues. Between the trimmed V and J ends, which lost 5 bases and 2 bases, there was a span of 20 bases. These data belong to a study of T cells in Graves' hyperthyroidism and ophthalmopathy. RNA transcripts were the template for amplifying TCR beta CDR3 regions. The primer set for the first-round RT-PCR of the TCR CDR3 was HTBI. TCRdb fed the multiplex PCR reads into MiXCR, producing one record per CDR3 protein. Seen here are under 450,000 distinct CDR3 sequences, approximately 14% observed once, and the top ten hold 13% to 15%.

The TCR sequence derives from a woman younger than 30 with Graves' hyperthyroidism. The chain couples TRBV7-2 to TRBJ2-3; TRBD1 or TRBD2 may be the D gene (5 bases each). Sequences were obtained from blood. CDR3 in DNA: TGTGCCAGCAGCCAAACTAAATCCGGGACGATCACAGATACGCAGTATTTT. Translating gives CASSQTKSGTITDTQYF.